Listed below are T cell receptor beta chains from one sample, sequenced in a study of cytomegalovirus exposure and HLA in healthy donors. Produced via immunoSEQ multiplex PCR; TCRdb's table is partial and in-frame only. The sample gives about 100,000 clones, around 80% of which show up once; just under 4% is in the top ten. Material for sequencing was PBMCs. These receptor sequences come from a woman between 50 and 59 years old in good health and CMV-seropositive. Each CDR3 is given with its conserved first and last residue. A D gene is named only where the DNA matches it firmly. Part of the rows lack a size; the others show once, few, many or a class for expanded clones.

D gene,V gene,clone size,J gene,CDR3 DNA,CDR3 protein
TRBD1,TRBV11-2,.,TRBJ2-7,TGTGCCAGCAGCTTACGCGGACGGGACAGCTACTACGAGCAGTACTTC,CASSLRGRDSYYEQYF
TRBD1,TRBV5-1,.,TRBJ2-7,TGCGCCAGCAGCCCGTACCAACAGGGGGCGAGCTTCTACGAGCAGTACTTC,CASSPYQQGASFYEQYF
TRBD2,TRBV30,.,TRBJ2-1,TGTGCCTGGAGTCCCACCGGACTAGTACTCAATGAGCAGTTCTTC,CAWSPTGLVLNEQFF
.,TRBV10-3,.,TRBJ2-7,TGTGCCATCAGTGGGGGCCGCGCGGAGCAGTACTTC,CAISGGRAEQYF
.,TRBV14,.,TRBJ1-1,TGTGCCAGCAGCCTCGTCTGGGGGGGGCAGGTCACTGAAGCTTTCTTT,CASSLVWGGQVTEAFF
.,TRBV6-5,.,TRBJ1-2,TGTGCCAGCAGCCCCACCCCCACAGGCAACTATGGCTACACCTTC,CASSPTPTGNYGYTF
.,TRBV5-1,.,TRBJ2-7,TGCGCCAGCAAGGGGGGGACTCTTGCTTCCTACGAGCAGTACTTC,CASKGGTLASYEQYF
TRBD2,TRBV9,.,TRBJ2-7,TGTGCCAGCAGTGAACGGACTAGCGGCTACGAGCAGTACTTC,CASSERTSGYEQYF
.,TRBV27,.,TRBJ1-3,TGTGCCAGCAGTCCCACAGGGAGCTCTGGAAACACCATATATTTT,CASSPTGSSGNTIYF
.,TRBV7-9,.,TRBJ1-1,TGTGCCAGCAGCCTAGGTAGCAACACTGAAGCTTTCTTT,CASSLGSNTEAFF
TRBD1,TRBV19,.,TRBJ1-2,TGTGCCAGTAGTCTTTACTCCGGGACAGGGGATGGCTACACCTTC,CASSLYSGTGDGYTF
TRBD2,TRBV4-1,.,TRBJ2-7,TGCGCCAGCAGCCAAGCCGGGACTAGCGGGAAGAAATTCACCTACGAGCAGTACTTC,CASSQAGTSGKKFTYEQYF
TRBD1,TRBV30,once,TRBJ1-2,TGTGCCTGGAGCCTTACAGGGGGATATGGCTACACCTTC,CAWSLTGGYGYTF
.,TRBV30,.,TRBJ1-5,TGTGCCTGGACCCCTCCGCCAGGGGGCAATCAGCCCCAGCATTTT,CAWTPPPGGNQPQHF
TRBD2,TRBV5-1,.,TRBJ2-7,TGCGCCAGCAGGGAACTAGCGGGAGGGCTCGGGTACGAGCAGTACTTC,CASRELAGGLGYEQYF
.,TRBV29-1,.,TRBJ1-3,TGCAGCGTTGTCGGGGGATCCTCTGGAAACACCATATATTTT,CSVVGGSSGNTIYF
TRBD2,TRBV10-3,few,TRBJ2-5,TGTGCCATCAGTGAACGACTAGCGGGAGAAGAGACCCAGTACTTC,CAISERLAGEETQYF
.,TRBV9,.,TRBJ1-4,TGTGCCAGCAGCGTAGAGGGGGTAGGGGCAACTAATGAAAAACTGTTTTTT,CASSVEGVGATNEKLFF
.,TRBV7-8,.,TRBJ2-2,TGTGCCAGCAGCTTAGGCTGGGGGGCCGGGGAGCTGTTTTTT,CASSLGWGAGELFF
.,TRBV29-1,few,TRBJ1-2,TGCAGCGCTCTCTTCTATGGCTACACCTTC,CSALFYGYTF
TRBD1,TRBV27,.,TRBJ2-7,TGTGCCAGTAGGGCCCTCCAACAGGGGGCGTTTCGCGAGCAGTACTTC,CASRALQQGAFREQYF
.,TRBV5-5,.,TRBJ2-1,TGTGCCAGCAGCTTGGATGGGGCTGGCAATGAGCAGTTCTTC,CASSLDGAGNEQFF
.,TRBV9,.,TRBJ2-7,TGTGCCAGCAGCGTAGGCACAACCTCTCATTCCGAGCAGTACTTC,CASSVGTTSHSEQYF
TRBD2,TRBV4-1,.,TRBJ2-5,TGCGCCAGCAGCGGGGGACTAGCGGGGGAACAAGAGACCCAGTACTTC,CASSGGLAGEQETQYF
TRBD2,TRBV7-3,.,TRBJ2-3,TGTGCCAGCAGCTTAGCCCCCTCAGCGGGAGGGCGAGATACGCAGTATTTT,CASSLAPSAGGRDTQYF
.,TRBV28,.,TRBJ1-2,TGTGCCAGCATTGGACAGCTGATAAACTATGGCTACACCTTC,CASIGQLINYGYTF
.,TRBV6-6,.,TRBJ1-1,TGTGCCAGCAGACCCAGGGGGAACACTGAAGCTTTCTTT,CASRPRGNTEAFF
.,TRBV2,.,TRBJ1-2,TGTGCCAGCAGTGTGGTAGGGGCGAACTATGGCTACACCTTC,CASSVVGANYGYTF
.,TRBV29-1,few,TRBJ1-2,TGCAGCGTTGATAGACGGGGGAACTATGGCTACACCTTC,CSVDRRGNYGYTF
TRBD2,TRBV5-1,.,TRBJ2-3,TGCGCCAGCAGCTTGGATATTAGCGGGAACACAGATACGCAGTATTTT,CASSLDISGNTDTQYF
.,TRBV19,.,TRBJ1-5,TGTGCCAGTAGCCAGTCCTTCAATCAGCCCCAGCATTTT,CASSQSFNQPQHF
.,TRBV5-1,few,TRBJ1-2,TGCGCCAGCAGCTTGGCCCCCTCGACAGTAGATGGCTACACCTTC,CASSLAPSTVDGYTF
TRBD2,TRBV2,.,TRBJ2-1,TGTGCCAGCAGCGGGACTAGCGGGAGCTACAATGAGCAGTTCTTC,CASSGTSGSYNEQFF
TRBD2,TRBV5-1,.,TRBJ2-7,TGCGCCAGCAGCTTGCTTCTAGCGGGGGAATCCGAGCAGTACTTC,CASSLLLAGESEQYF
.,TRBV5-5,.,TRBJ2-7,TGTGCCAGCTCTCTAACCGACGCACTAACGGGGGACGAGCAGTACTTC,CASSLTDALTGDEQYF
.,TRBV5-1,.,TRBJ1-2,TGCGCCAGCAGCTTGGGCTGGGCTGGAGGAAGTGGCTACACCTTC,CASSLGWAGGSGYTF
.,TRBV9,.,TRBJ2-2,TGTGCCAGCAACGGGGCGAACACCGGGGAGCTGTTTTTT,CASNGANTGELFF
.,TRBV19,.,TRBJ1-5,TGTGCCAGTAGTATCCCTGGGGGGGGGCGTCATCAGCCCCAGCATTTT,CASSIPGGGRHQPQHF
TRBD1,TRBV19,.,TRBJ1-3,TGTGCCAGTAGCCAGGGGGGCTCTGGAAACACCATATATTTT,CASSQGGSGNTIYF
TRBD1,TRBV19,.,TRBJ1-4,TGTGCCAGTAGTTCCCCCCGGGACAGCTTTAATGAAAAACTGTTTTTT,CASSSPRDSFNEKLFF
.,TRBV25-1,.,TRBJ1-1,TGTGCCAGCTCCCCGACAGTGAACACTGAAGCTTTCTTT,CASSPTVNTEAFF
.,TRBV27,few,TRBJ2-3,TGTGCCAGCAGTCAACGGCTAGCGTGGGCCACAGATACGCAGTATTTT,CASSQRLAWATDTQYF
TRBD2,TRBV12-5,.,TRBJ2-4,TGTGCTAGTGGTTTAGGCACTAGCGGGGCCAGAAACATTCAGTACTTC,CASGLGTSGARNIQYF
.,TRBV2,.,TRBJ1-5,TGTGCCAGCGGAACAGGAACTCAGCCCCAGCATTTT,CASGTGTQPQHF
TRBD1,TRBV7-9,.,TRBJ1-2,TGTGCCAGCAGCCGGGGACAGGCCTTCTATGGCTACACCTTC,CASSRGQAFYGYTF